A single sample is the source of the 20 T cell receptor beta chains below, sequenced in a study of lymphopenia after photon versus proton radiotherapy. The method was immunoSEQ multiplex PCR; TCRdb's version includes in-frame clones alone and lacks a portion of them. There are about 24,000 clones in the sample; around four fifths occur only once, and 21% lies in the top ten. The material was peripheral blood, obtained from a patient treated with proton-based radiotherapy. These receptors were obtained from a woman aged 70-85 years with pancreatic cancer.

This rearrangement joins TRBV9 to TRBJ2-1; 7 bases fit TRBD1. Germline CDR1 is SGDLS and CDR2 is YYNGEE. This CDR3 is 15 amino acids long. The V gene end was trimmed by 0 bases and the J gene end by 6 bases; junction bases not matched to a gene: 6. The DNA for the CDR3 is TGTGCCAGCAGCGTAGTAGGGGGCCCCTTCAATGAGCAGTTCTTC. Protein sequence: CASSVVGGPFNEQFF.

The gene calls are TRBV28 and TRBJ2-3; 7 nucleotides agree with TRBD1. This CDR3 is built from 15 residues. V was clipped by 7 bases and J by 0 bases; unmatched bases: 7. Germline V gene data show CDR1 as MDHEN and CDR2 as SYDVKM. CDR3 DNA sequence: TGTGCCAGCAACGGACAGGCGCCTAGCACAGATACGCAGTATTTT. Protein sequence: CASNGQAPSTDTQYF. Full variable domain (remainder filled in from reference TRBV28 and TRBJ2-3): DVKVTQSSRYLVKRTGEKVFLECVQDMDHENMFWYRQDPGLGLRLIYFSYDVKMKEKGDIPEGYSVSREKKERFSLILESASTNQTSMYLCASNGQAPSTDTQYFGPGTRLTVL.

This clone has only a few counts. The chain employs TRBV2 and TRBJ2-3, with D possibly being TRBD2 (6 bases). CDR1 is SNHLY, CDR2 FYNNEI, per germline. CDR3 length equals 16 residues. V dropped 6 bases and J dropped 3 bases, with 19 bases sitting between them. Here the CDR3 reads CASSAWGSGATDTQYF. Here the CDR3 DNA reads TGTGCCAGCAGCGCCTGGGGTAGCGGAGCTACAGATACGCAGTATTTT.

The chain carries TRBV7-9 and TRBJ2-4; possibly TRBD1 for D (6 bases). CDR3 length: 16 amino acids. Looked up from germline, CDR1 is SEHNR and CDR2 is FQNEAQ (reference sequence). Trimming removed 1 base from V and 0 bases from J, with 10 bases in between. The CDR3 reads CASSLGGQLAKNIQYF. The CDR3 region has the DNA TGTGCCAGCAGCTTAGGGGGACAACTAGCCAAAAACATTCAGTACTTC.

This rearrangement joins TRBV6-5 to TRBJ1-4; D is uncertain. Trimming took 0 bases from V and 0 from J, leaving 5 bases between them. This CDR3 contains 15 residues. Germline-derived CDR1 and CDR2 are MNHEY and SVGAGI. The CDR3 DNA reads TGTGCCAGCAGTTACTCGACTGCAACTAATGAAAAACTGTTTTTT. Its translation: CASSYSTATNEKLFF.

This clone appeared a few times. The rearrangement joins TRBV5-1 to TRBJ1-5, with D unclear. The CDR3 is 15 residues long. CDR1 is SGHRS and CDR2 is YFSETQ in the germline V gene. The V gene lost 0 bases and the J gene lost 7 bases, with 14 bases spanning the gap. The chain's CDR3 is CASSLDAGDEQPQHF. DNA of the CDR3: TGCGCCAGCAGCTTGGACGCCGGGGATGAGCAGCCCCAGCATTTT.

The V call is TRBV5-1, the J call TRBJ2-6, with no clear D. This CDR3 spans 11 amino acids. Germline V gene lookup returns CDR1 SGHRS and CDR2 YFSETQ. The V end lost 6 bases, the J end lost 2 bases, and 0 bases lay between the germline ends. CDR3 sequence reads: CASTGANVLTF. CDR3 DNA: TGCGCCAGCACTGGGGCCAACGTCCTGACTTTC.

The gene calls are TRBV6-6 and TRBJ1-6, with 8 bases lining up with TRBD1. The V segment lost 2 bases and the J segment 10 bases; nucleotides outside the gene matches: 7. The CDR3 extends over 15 amino acids. The germline V gene encodes CDR1 MNHNY and CDR2 SVGAGI (reference sequence). The CDR3 loop reads CASSYRGQGDSPLHF. In nucleotides, the CDR3 is TGTGCCAGCAGTTACCGTGGACAGGGCGACTCACCCCTCCACTTT.

This chain links TRBV2 with TRBJ1-1; TRBD1 aligns across 9 bases. In germline, CDR1 is SNHLY, CDR2 FYNNEI. The ends lost 6 bases at V and 0 bases at J; junction bases unmatched: 8. This CDR3 spans 16 amino acids. The CDR3 loop reads CASRRIQGALNTEAFF. CDR3 nucleotides: TGTGCCAGCAGGCGAATACAGGGGGCCCTGAACACTGAAGCTTTCTTT.

Notes on this clone: This sample includes further DNA sequences coding for the same CDR3. The J gene is TRBJ1-5, the V gene TRBV28; D gene uncertain. The V and J ends lost 2 bases and 2 bases respectively, with 4 bases between them. CDR1 is MDHEN, CDR2 SYDVKM, per germline. The CDR3 loop spans 13 amino acids. The CDR3 protein is CASSLSGNQPQHF. The DNA of the CDR3 is TGTGCCAGCAGTTTAAGTGGCAATCAGCCCCAGCATTTT. Filled out from reference TRBV28 and TRBJ1-5, the complete variable domain reads DVKVTQSSRYLVKRTGEKVFLECVQDMDHENMFWYRQDPGLGLRLIYFSYDVKMKEKGDIPEGYSVSREKKERFSLILESASTNQTSMYLCASSLSGNQPQHFGDGTRLSIL.

The chain uses TRBV19 and TRBJ1-2; D remains ambiguous. The CDR3 loop spans 12 amino acids. Trimming pared 11 bases from V and 8 bases from J, leaving 18 bases between. Germline-derived CDR1 and CDR2 are LNHDA and SQIVND (reference sequence). The CDR3 region is CAYILGLGGYTF. CDR3 DNA: TGTGCCTATATTTTAGGGTTGGGGGGCTACACCTTC.

The gene calls are TRBV27 and TRBJ2-2; D not certain. The CDR3 has 13 residues. Trimming shortened V by 6 bases and J by 5 bases, and 10 bases separated the two germline ends. Germline-derived CDR1 and CDR2 are MNHEY and SMNVEV (reference sequence). CDR3 amino acids: CASRPPGTGELFF. The CDR3 DNA reads TGTGCCAGCAGACCCCCTGGTACCGGGGAGCTGTTTTTT.

Points on this clone: The junction differs from germline at one of its ends, possibly a read error. The chain recombines TRBV7-9 with TRBJ1-4; the D gene is possibly TRBD1 (5 bases). The CDR3 totals 16 residues. The germline V gene encodes CDR1 SEHNR and CDR2 FQNEAQ (reference sequence). The CDR3 sequence: CASSFNLAGSNEKLLF. The CDR3 DNA sequence: TGTGCCAGCAGCTTTAACTTGGCAGGGTCTAATGAAAAACTGCTTTTT.

This clone was detected a few times. V gene TRBV7-2 combines with J gene TRBJ2-3, with TRBD2 matching 10 bases. CDR1 is SGHTA and CDR2 is FQGNSA in the germline V gene. The junction had 4 bases not matched to a gene; V was cut back by 1 base and J by 3 bases. This CDR3 region has 16 residues. In DNA form, the CDR3 reads TGTGCCAGCAGCTTAGATCCAGCGGGAGGGACAGATACGCAGTATTTT. It codes for CASSLDPAGGTDTQYF.

This chain links TRBV2 with TRBJ1-2; TRBD1 aligns across 7 bases. Germline V gene lookup returns CDR1 SNHLY and CDR2 FYNNEI. The CDR3 covers 14 residues. Losses at the gene ends were 8 bases for V and 5 bases for J; bases not matched to a gene: 11. CDR3 DNA: TGTGCCAGCCGCCGTCAGACAGGGCCGTATGGCTACACCTTC. As protein: CASRRQTGPYGYTF. Full variable domain (remainder filled in from reference TRBV2 and TRBJ1-2): EPEVTQTPSHQVTQMGQEVILRCVPISNHLYFYWYRQILGQKVEFLVSFYNNEISEKSEIFDDQFSVERPDGSNFTLKIRSTKLEDSAMYFCASRRQTGPYGYTFGSGTRLTVV.

The chain uses TRBV10-3 and TRBJ1-3; D might be TRBD1 (6 bases). The germline gives CDR1 ENHRY, CDR2 SYGVKD. Trimming stripped 3 bases from V and 1 base from J, with 7 bases between. The length of the CDR3 is 14 residues. CDR3 loop: CAISERGSGNTIYF. Written as DNA, the CDR3 is TGTGCCATCAGTGAAAGGGGGTCTGGAAACACCATATATTTT.

The J gene is TRBJ2-5, the V gene TRBV5-1; 12 nucleotides agree with TRBD1. The CDR3 length is 14 residues. With V trimmed by 4 bases and J by 12 bases, 10 bases remained unmatched. Germline loops: CDR1 SGHRS, CDR2 YFSETQ. The CDR3 loop is CASSAGTGGRLKYF. The CDR3 coding sequence is TGCGCCAGCAGCGCCGGGACAGGGGGCAGATTGAAGTACTTC.

In its sample, this clone was seen once. This rearrangement joins TRBV2 to TRBJ2-2, with 8 positions matching TRBD2. V lost 6 bases, J lost 5 bases, and 2 bases stayed unmatched. CDR3 length: 13 amino acids. The germline V gene encodes CDR1 SNHLY and CDR2 FYNNEI. The DNA for the CDR3 is TGTGCCAGCAGCGGGACTAGAACCGGGGAGCTGTTTTTT. Its protein is CASSGTRTGELFF.

This clone appeared a single time. The chain combines TRBV4-1 with TRBJ2-7, with 8 nucleotides matching TRBD2. The germline gives CDR1 MGHRA, CDR2 YSYEKL. CDR3 length: 14 residues. Germline trimming cut 1 base from V and 4 bases from J; bases unmatched to any gene: 3. The CDR3 protein is CASSQGAGGYEQYF. For the CDR3, the DNA is TGCGCCAGCAGCCAAGGGGCGGGAGGATACGAGCAGTACTTC.

The chain combines TRBV11-2 with TRBJ2-7; 7 bases match TRBD2. CDR3 length: 15 residues. The germline V gene has CDR1 SGHAT and CDR2 FQNNGV. With 0 bases clipped from V and 3 bases from J, the junction kept 5 bases outside the gene matches. CDR3 protein: CASSLDSSGIYEQYF. The CDR3 DNA reads as TGTGCCAGCAGCTTAGATTCCAGCGGGATCTACGAGCAGTACTTC.